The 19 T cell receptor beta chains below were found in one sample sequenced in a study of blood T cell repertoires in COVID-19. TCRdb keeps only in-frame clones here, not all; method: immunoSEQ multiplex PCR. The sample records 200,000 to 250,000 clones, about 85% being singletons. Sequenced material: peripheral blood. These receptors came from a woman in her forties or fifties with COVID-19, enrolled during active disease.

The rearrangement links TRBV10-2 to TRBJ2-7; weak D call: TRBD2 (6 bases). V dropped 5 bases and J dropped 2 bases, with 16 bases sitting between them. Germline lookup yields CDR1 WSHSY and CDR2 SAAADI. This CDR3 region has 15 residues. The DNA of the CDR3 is TGCGCCAGCAGTAGCCGGGGGACTGGAGCCTACGAGCAGTACTTC. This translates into CASSSRGTGAYEQYF.

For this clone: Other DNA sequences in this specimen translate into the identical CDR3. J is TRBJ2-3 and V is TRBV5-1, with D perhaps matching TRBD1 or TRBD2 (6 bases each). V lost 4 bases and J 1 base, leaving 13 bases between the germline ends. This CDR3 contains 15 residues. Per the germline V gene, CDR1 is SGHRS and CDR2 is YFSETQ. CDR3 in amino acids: CASSLGGGRTDTQYF. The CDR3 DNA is TGCGCCAGCAGCCTGGGGGGCGGTCGCACAGATACGCAGTATTTT.

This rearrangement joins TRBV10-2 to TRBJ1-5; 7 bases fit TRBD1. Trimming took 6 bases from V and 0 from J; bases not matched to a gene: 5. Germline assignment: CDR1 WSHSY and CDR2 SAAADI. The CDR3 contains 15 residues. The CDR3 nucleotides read TGCGCCAGCAGCCTACAGGGGTATAGCAATCAGCCCCAGCATTTT. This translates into CASSLQGYSNQPQHF.

This CDR3 is CSVDPQGEETQYF. Here the CDR3 DNA reads TGCAGCGTGGACCCCCAGGGTGAAGAGACCCAGTACTTC. The gene calls are TRBV29-1 and TRBJ2-5; D perhaps matches TRBD1 (5 bases). Germline V lookup: CDR1 SQVTM, CDR2 ANQGSEA. V lost 6 bases, J lost 3 bases, and 14 bases lay in between. CDR3 size: 13 residues.

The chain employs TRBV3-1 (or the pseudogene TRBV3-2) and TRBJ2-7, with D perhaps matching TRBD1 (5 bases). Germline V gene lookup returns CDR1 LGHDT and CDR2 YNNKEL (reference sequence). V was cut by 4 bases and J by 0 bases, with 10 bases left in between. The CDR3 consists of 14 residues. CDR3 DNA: TGTGCCAGCAGCCGGACGACAGTCTCCTACGAGCAGTACTTC. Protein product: CASSRTTVSYEQYF.

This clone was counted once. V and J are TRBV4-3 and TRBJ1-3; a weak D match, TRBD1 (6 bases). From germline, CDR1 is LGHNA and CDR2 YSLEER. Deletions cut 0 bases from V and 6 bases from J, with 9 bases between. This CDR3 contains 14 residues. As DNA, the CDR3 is TGCGCCAGCAGCCAAGACGCAGGGGAAAACACCATATATTTT. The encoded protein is CASSQDAGENTIYF.

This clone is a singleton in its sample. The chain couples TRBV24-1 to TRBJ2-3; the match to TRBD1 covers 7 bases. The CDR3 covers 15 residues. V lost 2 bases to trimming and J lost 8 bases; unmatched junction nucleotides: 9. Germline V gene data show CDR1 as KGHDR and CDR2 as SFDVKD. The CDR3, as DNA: TGTGCCACCAGTGATTCTACAGGGGTAGGGGGTACGCAGTATTTT. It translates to CATSDSTGVGGTQYF.

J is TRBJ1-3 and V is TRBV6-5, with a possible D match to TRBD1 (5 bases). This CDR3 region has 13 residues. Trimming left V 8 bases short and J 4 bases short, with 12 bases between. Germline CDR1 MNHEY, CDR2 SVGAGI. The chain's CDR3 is CASDGAKGNTIYF. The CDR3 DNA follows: TGTGCCAGCGATGGGGCGAAGGGAAACACCATATATTTT.

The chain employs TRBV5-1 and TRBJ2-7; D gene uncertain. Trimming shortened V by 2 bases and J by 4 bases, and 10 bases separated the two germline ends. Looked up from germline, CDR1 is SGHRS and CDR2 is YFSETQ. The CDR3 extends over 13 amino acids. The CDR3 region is CASSLRLGYEQYF. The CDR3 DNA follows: TGCGCCAGCAGCTTACGACTCGGATACGAGCAGTACTTC.

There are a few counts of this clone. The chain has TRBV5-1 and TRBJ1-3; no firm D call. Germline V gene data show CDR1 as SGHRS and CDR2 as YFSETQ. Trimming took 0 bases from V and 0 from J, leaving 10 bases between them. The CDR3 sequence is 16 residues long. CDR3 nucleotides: TGCGCCAGCAGCTTGGGCCCAACGAGCTCTGGAAACACCATATATTTT. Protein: CASSLGPTSSGNTIYF.

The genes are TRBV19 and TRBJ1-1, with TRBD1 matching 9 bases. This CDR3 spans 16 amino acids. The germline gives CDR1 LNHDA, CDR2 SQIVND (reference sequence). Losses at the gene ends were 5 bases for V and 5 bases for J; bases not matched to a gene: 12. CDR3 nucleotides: TGTGCCAGTAGTTCCAGCTTTGCCGGGACAGGGACTGAAGCTTTCTTT. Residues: CASSSSFAGTGTEAFF.

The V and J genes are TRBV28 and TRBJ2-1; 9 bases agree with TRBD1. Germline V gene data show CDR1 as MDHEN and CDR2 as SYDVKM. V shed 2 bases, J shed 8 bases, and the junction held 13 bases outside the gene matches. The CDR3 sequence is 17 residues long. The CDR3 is CASSLIRASGQGYEQFF. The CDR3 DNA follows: TGTGCCAGCAGTTTAATACGAGCATCGGGACAGGGTTATGAGCAGTTCTTC.

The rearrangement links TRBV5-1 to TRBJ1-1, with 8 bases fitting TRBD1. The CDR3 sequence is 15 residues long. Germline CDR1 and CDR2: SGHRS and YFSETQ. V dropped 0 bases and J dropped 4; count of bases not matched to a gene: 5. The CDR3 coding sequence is TGCGCCAGCAGCTTGGTGGCAGGGGGCGGCACTGAAGCTTTCTTT. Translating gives CASSLVAGGGTEAFF.

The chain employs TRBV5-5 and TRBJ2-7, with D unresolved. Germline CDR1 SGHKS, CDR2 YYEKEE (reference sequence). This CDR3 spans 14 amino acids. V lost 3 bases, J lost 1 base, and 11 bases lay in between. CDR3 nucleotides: TGTGCCAGCAGCTCTTCTACCCCATCCTACGAGCAGTACGTC. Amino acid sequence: CASSSSTPSYEQYV.

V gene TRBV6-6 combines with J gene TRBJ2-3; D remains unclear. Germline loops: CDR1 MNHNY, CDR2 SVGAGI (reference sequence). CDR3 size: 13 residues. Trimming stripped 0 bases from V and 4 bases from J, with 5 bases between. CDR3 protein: CASSYSRADTQYF. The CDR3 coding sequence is TGTGCCAGCAGTTACTCCCGGGCAGATACGCAGTATTTT.

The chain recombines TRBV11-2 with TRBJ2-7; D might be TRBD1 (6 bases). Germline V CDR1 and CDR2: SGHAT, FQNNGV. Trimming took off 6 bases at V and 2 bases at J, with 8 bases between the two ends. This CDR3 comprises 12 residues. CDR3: CASRSGAYEQYV. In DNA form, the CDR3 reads TGTGCCAGCAGATCAGGGGCCTACGAGCAGTACGTC.

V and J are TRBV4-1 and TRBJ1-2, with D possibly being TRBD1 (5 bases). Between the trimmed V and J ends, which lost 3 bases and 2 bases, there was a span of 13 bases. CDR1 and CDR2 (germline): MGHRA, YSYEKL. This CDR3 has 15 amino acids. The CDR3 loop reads CASSQTLTGNYGYTF. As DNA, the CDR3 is TGCGCCAGCAGCCAGACACTAACAGGAAACTATGGCTACACCTTC.

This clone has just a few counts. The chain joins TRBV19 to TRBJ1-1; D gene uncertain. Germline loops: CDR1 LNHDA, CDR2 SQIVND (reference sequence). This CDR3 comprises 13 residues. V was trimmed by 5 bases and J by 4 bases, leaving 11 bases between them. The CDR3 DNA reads TGTGCCAGTAGTTCCGGGGTCGGCACTGAAGCTTTCTTT. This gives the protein CASSSGVGTEAFF. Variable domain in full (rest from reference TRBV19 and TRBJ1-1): DGGITQSPKYLFRKEGQNVTLSCEQNLNHDAMYWYRQDPGQGLRLIYYSQIVNDFQKGDIAEGYSVSREKKESFPLTVTSAQKNPTAFYLCASSSGVGTEAFFGQGTRLTVV.

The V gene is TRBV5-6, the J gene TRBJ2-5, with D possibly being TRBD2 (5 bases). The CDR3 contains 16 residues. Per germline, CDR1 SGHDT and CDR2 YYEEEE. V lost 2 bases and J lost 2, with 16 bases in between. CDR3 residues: CASSFSTGKIQETQYF. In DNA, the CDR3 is TGTGCCAGCAGCTTTTCGACCGGGAAGATTCAAGAGACCCAGTACTTC.